In this sample, the clone carrying this TCR beta chain turned up a few times. Antigen specificity is unknown. This sample was included in a study of blood T cells in healthy people across ages. Study in general: There was about one barcoded beta molecule captured by template switching per two T cells.

Per germline, CDR1 MNHNS and CDR2 SASEGT. This CDR3 region has 17 residues. Trimming left V 2 bases short and J 2 bases short, with 18 bases between. The authors ran a second PCR of roughly 6 to 12 cycles using a sample-barcoded 5' primer and a J-beta primer mix. TCRdb ran MiXCR on the 5' RACE reads and lists one entry per CDR3 protein. Found here are about 930,000 distinct CDR3 sequences, 29% of them singletons; the top ten hold 10%. Whole-study results and caveats: While age rose, TCR beta diversity per million T cells dropped in a roughly linear way. Unsorted PBMCs prevented conclusive naive versus antigen-experienced comparison.

The sample was also reused in another study, on T cells of mothers and their children.

This clonotype was sampled from a woman aged 40 to 50 in good health. Sequencing was performed on blood. J is TRBJ1-1 and V is TRBV6-1; tentative D call: TRBD1 (5 bases). As DNA, the CDR3 is TGTGCCAGCAGTGAATCGTTCGGCGGACACCTCAACACTGAAGCTTTCTTT. As protein: CASSESFGGHLNTEAFF.